Below are 17 T cell receptor beta chains sequenced from a single sample in a study of shared clonotypes between healthy human individuals. The protocol was immunoSEQ multiplex PCR, while the TCRdb copy is restricted to in-frame clones and leaves out a portion. The sample holds about 2.5 million clones; around 93% are singletons and the top ten take roughly 0.34%. Sequencing used naive CD4+ T cells from PBMCs. Subset noted: CD45RA+ positively selected. The source is a man between 18 and 35 years old in good health. Some clones in this sample may be carry-over from other donors' samples.

V and J are TRBV30 and TRBJ2-1; D possibly corresponds to TRBD2 (6 bases). There are 10 residues in the CDR3. V was cut by 5 bases and J by 8 bases, with 7 bases left in between. Germline V lookup: CDR1 GTSNPN, CDR2 SVGIG (reference sequence). The CDR3 bases are TGTGCCTGGGGAGGGGATGAGCAGTTCTTC. This translates into CAWGGDEQFF.

The chain is built from TRBV30 and TRBJ1-5; 7 nucleotides agree with TRBD1. The V gene end was trimmed by 0 bases and the J gene end by 4 bases; junction bases not matched to a gene: 12. The germline V gene has CDR1 GTSNPN and CDR2 SVGIG (reference sequence). The CDR3 contains 17 residues. The CDR3 coding sequence is TGTGCCTGGAGTGTGTCCATCTTGGGACAGCAAAATCAGCCCCAGCATTTT. It is translated as CAWSVSILGQQNQPQHF.

CDR3 protein: CASSPTGGKYQPQHF. CDR3 nucleotides: TGTGCCAGCTCACCCACAGGGGGCAAATATCAGCCCCAGCATTTT. This chain connects TRBV18 to TRBJ1-5, with 9 nucleotides matching TRBD1. This CDR3 contains 15 residues. The junction had 5 bases not matched to a gene; V was cut back by 3 bases and J by 5 bases. Germline V lookup: CDR1 KGHSH, CDR2 LQKENI.

In its sample, this clone was seen once. This chain joins TRBV7-9 and TRBJ2-3; the match to TRBD2 covers 8 bases. The germline V gene encodes CDR1 SEHNR and CDR2 FQNEAQ (reference sequence). The CDR3 spans 16 residues. V gave up 3 bases and J gave up 1 base; unmatched junction bases: 6. CDR3: CASSLRREAGTDTQYF. CDR3 bases: TGTGCCAGCAGCTTGAGGCGGGAGGCCGGCACAGATACGCAGTATTTT.

The CDR3 DNA is TGTGCCAGCAGCTCTCGGGACCGGAACACCGGGGAGCTGTTTTTT. Residues: CASSSRDRNTGELFF. The rearrangement links TRBV7-3 to TRBJ2-2; D assignment may be TRBD1 or TRBD2 (5 bases each). This CDR3 comprises 15 residues. The germline V gene encodes CDR1 SGHTA and CDR2 FQGTGA. V dropped 4 bases and J dropped 1 base, with 10 bases sitting between them.

This clone was seen a single time. Other DNA sequences of this sample code for an identical CDR3. The chain has TRBV9 and TRBJ2-2; possible D gene TRBD2, 6 bases. V shed 0 bases and J shed 2 bases, with 8 bases lying between them. The germline V gene encodes CDR1 SGDLS and CDR2 YYNGEE. The CDR3 totals 15 residues. The CDR3 region is CASSVVGGNTGELFF. CDR3 bases: TGTGCCAGCAGCGTAGTCGGGGGTAACACCGGGGAGCTGTTTTTT.

This chain joins TRBV2 and TRBJ2-2; 9 bases match TRBD1. CDR1 is SNHLY, CDR2 FYNNEI, per germline. With V trimmed by 7 bases and J by 2 bases, 5 bases remained unmatched. The CDR3 totals 15 residues. The CDR3 region has the DNA TGTGCCAGCAAAACGGACAGGGGTAACACCGGGGAGCTGTTTTTT. It specifies CASKTDRGNTGELFF.

The V call is TRBV5-6, the J call TRBJ2-5, with TRBD2 matching over 10 bases. Germline trimming cut 0 bases from V and 5 bases from J; bases unmatched to any gene: 7. Germline V gives CDR1 SGHDT, CDR2 YYEEEE. The CDR3 loop spans 16 amino acids. In DNA, the CDR3 is TGTGCCAGCAGCTTGGGTCTAGCGGGAGTGGGTGAGACCCAGTACTTC. Encoded protein: CASSLGLAGVGETQYF.

The rearrangement joins TRBV10-2 to TRBJ2-4; TRBD1 matches at 9 bases. Germline V gene lookup returns CDR1 WSHSY and CDR2 SAAADI. V gave up 7 bases and J gave up 1 base; unmatched junction bases: 8. The CDR3 is 16 residues long. CDR3 amino acids: CASKLGTGMAKNIQYF. The CDR3 DNA reads as TGCGCCAGCAAACTCGGGACAGGGATGGCCAAAAACATTCAGTACTTC.

This chain uses TRBV19 with TRBJ1-1; D gene uncertain. CDR3 size: 12 residues. V lost 10 bases and J lost 12, with 21 bases in between. Germline loops: CDR1 LNHDA, CDR2 SQIVND (reference sequence). The CDR3 DNA reads TGTGCCACTAGAAGCGGAAGGTGGAAGCCTTTCTTT. It specifies CATRSGRWKPFF.

J is TRBJ2-5 and V is TRBV2; 12 positions match TRBD2. The CDR3 has 13 residues. The J segment lost 8 bases and the V segment lost 8 bases, leaving 6 bases of the junction unmatched. CDR1 and CDR2 from the germline V gene are SNHLY and FYNNEI. The CDR3 DNA follows: TGTGCCAGCTCAAGACTAGCGGGAGCAACCCAGTACTTC. Its translation is CASSRLAGATQYF. Full variable domain (remainder filled in from reference TRBV2 and TRBJ2-5): EPEVTQTPSHQVTQMGQEVILRCVPISNHLYFYWYRQILGQKVEFLVSFYNNEISEKSEIFDDQFSVERPDGSNFTLKIRSTKLEDSAMYFCASSRLAGATQYFGPGTRLLVL.

The rearrangement links TRBV18 to TRBJ1-1, with a possible D match to TRBD1 (5 bases). Germline assignment: CDR1 KGHSH and CDR2 LQKENI. The V gene lost 4 bases and the J gene lost 2 bases, with 8 bases spanning the gap. CDR3 size: 13 residues. CDR3 DNA: TGTGCCAGCTCACAACAGGCTAACACTGAAGCTTTCTTT. It codes for CASSQQANTEAFF.

In the case of this clone: One junction end does not reproduce the germline sequence, and a read error may be involved. The rearrangement uses TRBV18 and TRBJ1-2; 8 bases fit TRBD1. Germline lookup yields CDR1 KGHSH and CDR2 LQKENI. The CDR3 has 12 amino acids. CDR3 residues: CASSSGQGRGGF. In DNA form, the CDR3 reads TGTGCCAGCTCATCCGGACAGGGACGCGGTGGCTTC.

The chain carries TRBV7-3 and TRBJ1-1; 11 bases line up with TRBD1. This CDR3 has 16 amino acids. Germline CDR1 and CDR2: SGHTA and FQGTGA. The V and J ends lost 1 base and 2 bases, in that order; junction bases with no gene match: 3. This chain's CDR3 is CASSLRDRGYNTEAFF. The CDR3 region has the DNA TGTGCCAGCAGCTTAAGGGACAGGGGGTATAACACTGAAGCTTTCTTT.

The chain's CDR3 is CASSRDRGDEQFF. DNA of the CDR3: TGTGCCAGCAGCAGGGACAGGGGCGATGAGCAGTTCTTC. V usage is TRBV5-8 and J usage is TRBJ2-1; 10 nucleotides line up with TRBD1. The CDR3 is 13 residues long. Germline assignment: CDR1 SGHTS and CDR2 YDEGEE. V lost 4 bases to trimming and J lost 8 bases; unmatched junction nucleotides: 3.

The genes are TRBV5-1 and TRBJ2-7; TRBD2 is a possible D gene (5 bases). Germline V CDR1 and CDR2: SGHRS, YFSETQ. The V gene lost 4 bases and the J gene lost 0 bases, with 17 bases spanning the gap. This CDR3 is 16 amino acids long. The DNA of the CDR3 is TGCGCCAGCAGCCCGCGATTGAGGGCCTTCTCCTACGAGCAGTACTTC. It translates to CASSPRLRAFSYEQYF. Filled out from reference TRBV5-1 and TRBJ2-7, the complete variable domain reads KAGVTQTPRYLIKTRGQQVTLSCSPISGHRSVSWYQQTPGQGLQFLFEYFSETQRNKGNFPGRFSGRQFSNSRSEMNVSTLELGDSALYLCASSPRLRAFSYEQYFGPGTRLTVT.

As concerns this clone: Additional DNA sequences in this sample encode the identical CDR3. The rearrangement uses TRBV18 and TRBJ1-3, with D perhaps matching TRBD1 (5 bases). The CDR3 length is 14 residues. Germline CDR1 and CDR2: KGHSH and LQKENI. Trimming took 2 bases from V and 0 from J, leaving 5 bases between them. CDR3 region: CASSPGTSGNTIYF. DNA of the CDR3: TGTGCCAGCTCACCAGGGACCTCTGGAAACACCATATATTTT.